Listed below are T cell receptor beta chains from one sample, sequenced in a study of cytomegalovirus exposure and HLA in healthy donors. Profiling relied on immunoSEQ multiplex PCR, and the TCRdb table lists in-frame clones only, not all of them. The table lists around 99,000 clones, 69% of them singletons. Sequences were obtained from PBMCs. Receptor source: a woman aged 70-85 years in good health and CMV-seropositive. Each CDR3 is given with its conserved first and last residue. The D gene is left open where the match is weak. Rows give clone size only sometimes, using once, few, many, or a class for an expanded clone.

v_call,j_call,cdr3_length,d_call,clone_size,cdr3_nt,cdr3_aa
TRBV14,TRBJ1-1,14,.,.,TGTGCCAGCAGCCAGGGCTACAGGGTAACTGAAGCTTTCTTT,CASSQGYRVTEAFF
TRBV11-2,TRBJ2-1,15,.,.,TGTGCCAGCAGCTTACTAGGGAGCGGACACAATGAGCAGTTCTTC,CASSLLGSGHNEQFF
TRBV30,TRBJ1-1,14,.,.,TGTGCCTGGAGTGTTAGTCTAATGAACACTGAAGCTTTCTTT,CAWSVSLMNTEAFF
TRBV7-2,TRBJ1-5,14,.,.,TGTGCCAGCAGTTTAGCCCCTGCGGGCCAGCCCCAGCATTTT,CASSLAPAGQPQHF
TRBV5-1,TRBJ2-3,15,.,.,TGCGCCAGCAGCTTGGCGACGGGGTACACAGATACGCAGTATTTT,CASSLATGYTDTQYF
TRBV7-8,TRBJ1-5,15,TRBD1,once,TGTGCCAGCAGCTTACATGACAGGGGTTTACAGCCCCAGCATTTT,CASSLHDRGLQPQHF
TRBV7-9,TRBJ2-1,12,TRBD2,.,TGTGCCAGCACCCACGGGGGGAATGAGCAGTTCTTC,CASTHGGNEQFF
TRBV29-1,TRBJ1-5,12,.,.,TGCAGCGCCCGGACAGATAATCAGCCCCAGCATTTT,CSARTDNQPQHF
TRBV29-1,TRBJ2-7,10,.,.,TGCAGCGTTGAATTAAACGAGCAGTACTTC,CSVELNEQYF
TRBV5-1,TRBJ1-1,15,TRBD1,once,TGCGCCAGCAGCTGGTCGGGGACAGGGGGCACTGAAGCTTTCTTT,CASSWSGTGGTEAFF
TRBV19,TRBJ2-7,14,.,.,TGTGCCAGTAGTAGAACAGCCAGCTCCTACGAGCAGTACTTC,CASSRTASSYEQYF
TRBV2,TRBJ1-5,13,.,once,TGTGCCAGCAGTGAAGAGGGGTTAAAGCCCCAGCATTTT,CASSEEGLKPQHF
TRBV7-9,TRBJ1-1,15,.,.,TGTGCCAGCAGCTTCGTCCCGACCGAGGGCACTGAAGCTTTCTTT,CASSFVPTEGTEAFF
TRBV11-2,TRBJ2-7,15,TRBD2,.,TGTGCCAGCAGCTCCCAGCGGGGACGATCCTACGAGCAGTACTTC,CASSSQRGRSYEQYF
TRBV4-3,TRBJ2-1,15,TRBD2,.,TGCGCCAGCAGCCAAGGGCCTAGCGGGGGCAATGAGCAGTTCTTC,CASSQGPSGGNEQFF
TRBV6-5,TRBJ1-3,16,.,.,TGTGCCAGCAGTTCGTCCCGGGTTGGATTGGGAAACACCATATATTTT,CASSSSRVGLGNTIYF
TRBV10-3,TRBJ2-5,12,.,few,TGTGCCACCCGGGATCGGGGGGAGACCCAGTACTTC,CATRDRGETQYF
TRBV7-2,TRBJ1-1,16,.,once,TGTGCCAGCAGCCCGTACGTAGGGGTAGTTGGCACTGAAGCTTTCTTT,CASSPYVGVVGTEAFF
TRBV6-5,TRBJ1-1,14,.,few,TGTGCCAGCAGTTCAACAGGGTTTGGGACTGAAGCTTTCTTT,CASSSTGFGTEAFF
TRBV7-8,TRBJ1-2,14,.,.,TGTGCCAGCAGCCGAGGAGGGCTCGACTATGGCTACACCTTC,CASSRGGLDYGYTF
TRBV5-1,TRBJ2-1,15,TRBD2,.,TGCGCCAGCAGCTTACCTAGCGGGGGGGCCGATGAGCAGTTCTTC,CASSLPSGGADEQFF
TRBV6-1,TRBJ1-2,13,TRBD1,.,TGTGCCAGCAGTGAAAGGGACAGGTTACGCTACACCTTC,CASSERDRLRYTF
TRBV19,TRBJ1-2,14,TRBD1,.,TGTGCCAGTAGGGCAGGGGGCAAGGACTATGGCTACACCTTC,CASRAGGKDYGYTF
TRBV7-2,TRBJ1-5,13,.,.,TGTGCCAGCAGCTCCCAAACTGCCCAGCCCCAGCATTTT,CASSSQTAQPQHF
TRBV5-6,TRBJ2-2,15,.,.,TGTGCCAGCAGCTTGGTGCAGATAAACACCGGGGAGCTGTTTTTT,CASSLVQINTGELFF
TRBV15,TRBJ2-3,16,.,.,TGTGCCACCAGCGGAATACAGGGTCGGGCCACAGATACGCAGTATTTT,CATSGIQGRATDTQYF
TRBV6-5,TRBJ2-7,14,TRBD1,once,TGTGCCAGCAGTCTTACCGGGACAGGGGACGAGCAGTACTTC,CASSLTGTGDEQYF
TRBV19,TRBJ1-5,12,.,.,TGTGCCAGTACCACGTGGCCTCAGCCCCAGCATTTT,CASTTWPQPQHF
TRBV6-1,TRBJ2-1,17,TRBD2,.,TGTGCCAGCAGTGATCCCGGGACTAGCGGGGGAGTTGGAGAGCAGTTCTTC,CASSDPGTSGGVGEQFF
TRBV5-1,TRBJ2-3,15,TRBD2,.,TGCGCCAGCAGCCTACTAGCGGGGGACACAGATACGCAGTATTTT,CASSLLAGDTDTQYF
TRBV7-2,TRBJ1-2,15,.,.,TGTGCCAGCAGCTTACCAGGCAGTCCTTCGTATGGCTACACCTTC,CASSLPGSPSYGYTF
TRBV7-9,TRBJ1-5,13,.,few,TGTGCCAGCAGCTTAGCAGGGGATCAGCCCCAGCATTTT,CASSLAGDQPQHF
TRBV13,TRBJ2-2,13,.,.,TGTGCCAGCAATCCGGGAAACACCGGGGAGCTGTTTTTT,CASNPGNTGELFF
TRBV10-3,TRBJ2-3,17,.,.,TGTGCCATCAGGGGCGGGACCCCACTGCGGGGCACAGATACGCAGTATTTT,CAIRGGTPLRGTDTQYF
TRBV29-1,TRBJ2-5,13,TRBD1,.,TGCAGCGTTGGCGGGACAGGGTCAGAGACCCAGTACTTC,CSVGGTGSETQYF
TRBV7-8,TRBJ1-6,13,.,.,TGTGCCAGCAGCTTACTCCCCAATTCACCCCTCCACTTT,CASSLLPNSPLHF
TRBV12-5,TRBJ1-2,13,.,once,TGTGCTAGCGGAGGGGCCCTTAACTATGGCTACACCTTC,CASGGALNYGYTF
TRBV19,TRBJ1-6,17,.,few,TGTGCCAGTAGTATCGGCCAGGGCAGCTCCTATAATTCACCCCTCCACTTT,CASSIGQGSSYNSPLHF
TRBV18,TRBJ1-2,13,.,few,TGTGCCAGCTCACCAGGAGTCTACTATGGCTACACCTTC,CASSPGVYYGYTF
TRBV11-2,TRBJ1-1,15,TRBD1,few,TGTGCCAGCAGCCTAAGGGACAGGGGGAACACTGAAGCTTTCTTT,CASSLRDRGNTEAFF